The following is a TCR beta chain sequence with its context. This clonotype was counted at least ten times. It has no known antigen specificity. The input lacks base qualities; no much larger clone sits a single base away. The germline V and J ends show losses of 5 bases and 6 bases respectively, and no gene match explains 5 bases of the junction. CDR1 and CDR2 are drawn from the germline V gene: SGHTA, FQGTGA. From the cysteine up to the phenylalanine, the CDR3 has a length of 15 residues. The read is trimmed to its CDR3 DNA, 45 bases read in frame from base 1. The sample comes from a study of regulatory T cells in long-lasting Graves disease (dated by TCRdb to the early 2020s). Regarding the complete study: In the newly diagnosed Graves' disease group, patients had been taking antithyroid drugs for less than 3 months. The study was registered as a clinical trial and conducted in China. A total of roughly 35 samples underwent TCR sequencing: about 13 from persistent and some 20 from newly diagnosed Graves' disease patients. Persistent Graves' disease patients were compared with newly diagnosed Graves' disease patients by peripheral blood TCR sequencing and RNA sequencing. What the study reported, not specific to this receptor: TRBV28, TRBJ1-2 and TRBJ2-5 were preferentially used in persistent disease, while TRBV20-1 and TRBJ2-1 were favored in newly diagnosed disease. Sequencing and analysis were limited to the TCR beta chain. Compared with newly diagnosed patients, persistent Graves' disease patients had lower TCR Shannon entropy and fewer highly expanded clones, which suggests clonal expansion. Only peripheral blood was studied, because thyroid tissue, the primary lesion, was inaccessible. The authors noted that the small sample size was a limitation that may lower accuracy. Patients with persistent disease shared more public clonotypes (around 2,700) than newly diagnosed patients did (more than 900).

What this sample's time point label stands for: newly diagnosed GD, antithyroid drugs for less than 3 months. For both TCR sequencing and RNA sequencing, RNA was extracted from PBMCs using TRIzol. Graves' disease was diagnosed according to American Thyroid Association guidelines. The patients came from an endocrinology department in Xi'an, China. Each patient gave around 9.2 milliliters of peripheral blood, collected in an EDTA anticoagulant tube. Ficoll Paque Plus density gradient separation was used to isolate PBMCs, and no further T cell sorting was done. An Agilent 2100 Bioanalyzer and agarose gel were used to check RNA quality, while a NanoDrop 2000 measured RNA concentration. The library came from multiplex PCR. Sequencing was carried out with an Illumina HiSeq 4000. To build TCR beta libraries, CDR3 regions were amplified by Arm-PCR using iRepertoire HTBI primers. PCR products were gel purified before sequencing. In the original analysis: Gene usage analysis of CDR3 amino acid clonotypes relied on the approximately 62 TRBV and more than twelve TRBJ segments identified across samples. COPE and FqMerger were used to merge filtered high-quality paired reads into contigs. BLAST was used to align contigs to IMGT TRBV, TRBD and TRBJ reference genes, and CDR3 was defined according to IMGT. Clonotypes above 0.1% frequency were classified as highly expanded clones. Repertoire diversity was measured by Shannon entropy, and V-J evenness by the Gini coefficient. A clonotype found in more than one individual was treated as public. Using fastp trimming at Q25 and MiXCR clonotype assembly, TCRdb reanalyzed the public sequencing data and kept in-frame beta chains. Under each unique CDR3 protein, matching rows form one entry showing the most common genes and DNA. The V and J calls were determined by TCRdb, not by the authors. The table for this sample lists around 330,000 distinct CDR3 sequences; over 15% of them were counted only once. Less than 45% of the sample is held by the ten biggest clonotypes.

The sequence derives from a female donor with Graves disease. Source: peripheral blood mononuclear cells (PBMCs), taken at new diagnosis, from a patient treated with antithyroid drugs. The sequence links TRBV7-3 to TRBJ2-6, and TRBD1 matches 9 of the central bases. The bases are TGTGCCAGCAGCAATACAGGGGGCCTGGCCAACGTCCTGACTTTC. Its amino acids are CASSNTGGLANVLTF.